Following are 10 T cell receptor beta chains from one sample sequenced in a study of CD8 T cells in ankylosing spondylitis. MiXCR, applied by TCRdb to the 5' RACE reads, yields one record per CDR3 protein. This table has some 90,000 distinct CDR3 sequences, around 25% appearing once. The sample taken for sequencing was blood, either unsorted or a sorted T cell fraction (not recorded which). The source is a male donor with ankylosing spondylitis or in good health (not recorded which).

This clonotype was observed a few times. The chain links TRBV5-1 to TRBJ2-3; TRBD1 is a possible D gene (5 bases). From germline, CDR1 is SGHRS and CDR2 YFSETQ. This CDR3 has 16 amino acids. V was clipped by 9 bases and J by 0 bases, with 20 bases between them. The CDR3 DNA is TGCGCCATCCGCCTCCAGGGAAAGGCGAGCACAGATACGCAGTATTTT. It yields the protein CAIRLQGKASTDTQYF.

This chain's CDR3 is CSARVGRVTPNSGANVLTF. The CDR3 DNA reads TGCAGTGCTAGAGTGGGCAGAGTGACCCCAAACTCTGGGGCCAACGTCCTGACTTTC. V and J are TRBV20-1 and TRBJ2-6; the D is unclear. Trimming pared 1 base from V and 0 bases from J, leaving 19 bases between. Germline V gene sequence: CDR1 DFQATT, CDR2 SNEGSKA (reference sequence). The CDR3 loop spans 19 amino acids.

The chain joins TRBV5-5 to TRBJ2-2; 8 bases match TRBD1. V lost 2 bases and J lost 7; bases outside the gene matches: 4. This CDR3 is built from 14 residues. Per germline, CDR1 SGHKS and CDR2 YYEKEE (reference sequence). DNA of the CDR3: TGTGCCAGCAGCTTAGGACAGGGTAACGGGGAGCTGTTTTTT. As protein: CASSLGQGNGELFF.

This clonotype was found a few times. The chain employs TRBV15 and TRBJ2-2; the D is unclear. The germline V gene encodes CDR1 LNHNV and CDR2 YYDKDF (reference sequence). The CDR3 covers 13 residues. Trimming pared 5 bases from V and 6 bases from J, leaving 10 bases between. CDR3 residues: CATSGYNPGELFF. The CDR3 DNA reads TGTGCCACCAGCGGGTACAACCCCGGGGAGCTGTTTTTT.

V and J are TRBV4-2 and TRBJ1-2; D is ambiguous. Germline values: CDR1 LGHNA, CDR2 YNFKEQ. This CDR3 spans 13 amino acids. Between the trimmed V and J ends, which lost 0 bases and 6 bases, there was a span of 8 bases. The CDR3 sequence is CASSQERRDGYTF. The CDR3 DNA follows: TGTGCCAGCAGCCAAGAGCGTCGTGATGGCTACACCTTC.

There are a few counts of this clonotype. V usage is TRBV5-1 and J usage is TRBJ1-2; tentative D call: TRBD1 (6 bases). V gave up 4 bases and J gave up 8 bases, with 15 bases separating them. Per germline, CDR1 SGHRS and CDR2 YFSETQ. CDR3 length equals 13 residues. CDR3 nucleotide sequence: TGCGCCAGCAGCCCTTTGGGGGCGACAGGCTACACCTTC. This translates into CASSPLGATGYTF.

Many counts were recorded for this clonotype. This chain links TRBV20-1 with TRBJ1-1, with D unclear. V lost 8 bases to trimming and J lost 7 bases, with 14 bases between them. Germline V gene lookup returns CDR1 DFQATT and CDR2 SNEGSKA (reference sequence). The CDR3 is 11 residues long. The CDR3 DNA reads TGCAGTCCCGCCAGGCTATATGAAGCTTTCTTT. This encodes CSPARLYEAFF.

This clonotype was found many times. This chain links TRBV5-1 with TRBJ2-7; D gene uncertain. V lost 0 bases and J 4 bases, leaving 8 bases between the germline ends. CDR1 and CDR2 (germline): SGHRS, YFSETQ. CDR3 length equals 13 residues. The CDR3 spells CASSLGDFYEQYF. CDR3 nucleotide sequence: TGCGCCAGCAGCTTGGGAGACTTTTACGAGCAGTACTTC.

This clonotype appeared many times. The gene calls are TRBV5-5 and TRBJ2-3, with D maybe TRBD2 (7 bases). V was cut by 3 bases and J by 5 bases, with 19 bases left in between. Germline CDR1 is SGHKS and CDR2 is YYEKEE (reference sequence). The CDR3 runs to 16 residues. The CDR3 region has the DNA TGTGCCAGCAGCTCCACCCCGGTGGGAGGGGGAGATACGCAGTATTTT. Encoded protein: CASSSTPVGGGDTQYF.

This clonotype appeared many times. The gene calls are TRBV12-3 or TRBV12-4 and TRBJ1-1, with D possibly TRBD1 on 5 matching bases. The CDR3 has 14 amino acids. Trimming stripped 3 bases from V and 0 bases from J, with 8 bases between. The CDR3 protein is CASSFQGMNTEAFF. The CDR3 DNA reads TGTGCCAGCAGTTTCCAGGGCATGAACACTGAAGCTTTCTTT.